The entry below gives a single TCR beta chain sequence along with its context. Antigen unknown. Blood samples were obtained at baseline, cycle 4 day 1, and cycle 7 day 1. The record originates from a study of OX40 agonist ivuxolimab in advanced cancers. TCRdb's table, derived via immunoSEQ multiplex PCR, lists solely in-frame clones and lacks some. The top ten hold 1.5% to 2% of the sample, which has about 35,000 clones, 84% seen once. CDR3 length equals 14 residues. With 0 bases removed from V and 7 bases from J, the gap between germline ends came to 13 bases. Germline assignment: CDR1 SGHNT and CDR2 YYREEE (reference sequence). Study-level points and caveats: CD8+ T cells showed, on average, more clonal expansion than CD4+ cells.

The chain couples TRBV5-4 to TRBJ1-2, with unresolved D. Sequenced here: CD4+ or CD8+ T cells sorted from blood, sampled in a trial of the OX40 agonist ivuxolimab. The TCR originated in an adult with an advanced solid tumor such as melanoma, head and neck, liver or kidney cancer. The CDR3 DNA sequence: TGTGCCAGCAGCTTGGTTTCTCGGGCGGCTGGCTACACCTTC. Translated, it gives CASSLVSRAAGYTF.